This T cell receptor beta chain stems from a study of graft-versus-host responses after intestinal transplantation. Study observations and caveats: The recipient marrow held GvH clones, and some of them showed up first in ileum or blood.

The CDR3 is 15 amino acids. Trimming cost V 2 bases and J 5 bases; bases outside gene matches: 6. The germline CDR1 and CDR2 sequences are SGHDN and FVKESK. Graft-derived tissue was subjected to processing to liberate intraepithelial and lamina propria lymphocytes. Some clones are missing from TCRdb's copy, which holds only in-frame ones; the method was immunoSEQ multiplex PCR. The table shows more than 50,000 clones, with approximately 91% occurring only once. Comment on this clone: The target antigen is unknown. This sample includes further DNA sequences coding for the same CDR3.

This chain connects TRBV14 to TRBJ2-5; 9 bases line up with TRBD2. The sequencing here drew on ileum tissue, taken roughly 390 days after transplant. The sequence was obtained from a human patient who received an intestinal transplant, so some T cells may come from the graft donor. DNA of the CDR3: TGTGCCAGCAGCCAAAGAGCGGGGGGAAGGGAGACCCAGTACTTC. Translated, it gives CASSQRAGGRETQYF. Drawing the rest from reference TRBV14 and TRBJ2-5, the complete variable domain is EAGVTQFPSHSVIEKGQTVTLRCDPISGHDNLYWYRRVMGKEIKFLLHFVKESKQDESGMPNNRFLAERTGGTYSTLKVQPAELEDSGVYFCASSQRAGGRETQYFGPGTRLLVL.